Detailed here is one T cell receptor (beta chain). Trimming pared 6 bases from V and 0 bases from J, leaving 14 bases between. This CDR3 spans 15 amino acids. Germline-derived CDR1 and CDR2 are MGHDK and SYGVNS. The source of the sample is a study of blood T cell repertoires in COVID-19. Study overall: Both acute and convalescent COVID-19 samples were obtained from the United States, Italy and Spain. The analysed material was cDNA or gDNA that came from T cells, B-cell-depleted T cells, or PBMCs.

Original analysis: The assay estimated nucleated cells by amplifying reference gene primers. The assay was immunoSEQ multiplex PCR, and TCRdb's table has in-frame clones only and misses some. Clonal size and the V and J genes are those of that table, whereas D and trimming came from the DNA. Found here are about 260,000 clones, roughly 87% of them singletons; the top ten hold around 0.7%. Sequencing was carried out using peripheral blood. V and J are TRBV25-1 and TRBJ2-5; D is undetermined. The sequence was obtained from a human donor in a cohort sampled during active COVID-19. The CDR3 DNA follows: TGTGCCAGCAGAGTAGGCAGACACGACCAAGAGACCCAGTACTTC. It specifies CASRVGRHDQETQYF.